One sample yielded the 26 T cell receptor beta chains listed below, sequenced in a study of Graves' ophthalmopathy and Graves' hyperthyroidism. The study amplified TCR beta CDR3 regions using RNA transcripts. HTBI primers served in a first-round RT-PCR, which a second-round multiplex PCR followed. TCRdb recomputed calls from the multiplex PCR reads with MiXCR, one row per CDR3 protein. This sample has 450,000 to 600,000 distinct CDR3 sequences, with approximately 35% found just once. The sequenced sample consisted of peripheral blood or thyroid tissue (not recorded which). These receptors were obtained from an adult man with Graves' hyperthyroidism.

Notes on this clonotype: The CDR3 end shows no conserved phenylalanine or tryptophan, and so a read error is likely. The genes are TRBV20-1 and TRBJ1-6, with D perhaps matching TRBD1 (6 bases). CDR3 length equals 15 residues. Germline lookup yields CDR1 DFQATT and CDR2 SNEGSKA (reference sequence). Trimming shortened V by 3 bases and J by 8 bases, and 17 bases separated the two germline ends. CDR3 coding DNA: TGCAGTGCTAGCCGAGGGGGGGCTCGTGATTCACCCCTCCACCTT. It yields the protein CSASRGGARDSPLHL.

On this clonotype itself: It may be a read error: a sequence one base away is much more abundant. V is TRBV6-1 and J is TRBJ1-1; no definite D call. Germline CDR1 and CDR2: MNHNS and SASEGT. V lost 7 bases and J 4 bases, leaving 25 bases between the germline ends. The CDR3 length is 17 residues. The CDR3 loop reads CASTPIDIKPPRTEAFF. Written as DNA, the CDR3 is TGTGCCAGCACCCCCATCGATATCAAGCCACCACGCACTGAAGCTTTCTTT.

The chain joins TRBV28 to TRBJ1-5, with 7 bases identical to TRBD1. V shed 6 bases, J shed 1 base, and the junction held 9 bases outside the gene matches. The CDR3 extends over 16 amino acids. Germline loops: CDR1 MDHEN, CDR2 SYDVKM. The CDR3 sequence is CASRPLPGGSNQPQHF. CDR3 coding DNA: TGTGCCAGCAGGCCCCTCCCAGGGGGGAGCAATCAGCCCCAGCATTTT.

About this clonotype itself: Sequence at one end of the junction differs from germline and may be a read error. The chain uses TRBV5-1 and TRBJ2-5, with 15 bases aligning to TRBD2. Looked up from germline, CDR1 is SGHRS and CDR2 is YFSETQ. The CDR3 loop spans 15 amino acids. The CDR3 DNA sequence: TGCGCCAGCAGCCCAGCGGGACTAGCGGGAGGATCGCAGCTCTTC. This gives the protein CASSPAGLAGGSQLF.

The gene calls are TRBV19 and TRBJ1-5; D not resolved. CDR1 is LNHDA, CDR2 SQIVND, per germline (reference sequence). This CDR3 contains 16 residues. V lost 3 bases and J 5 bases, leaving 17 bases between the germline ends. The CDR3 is CASSISFLRADQPQHF. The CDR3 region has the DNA TGTGCCAGTAGTATTTCGTTCCTCCGGGCGGATCAGCCCCAGCATTTT.

This chain's CDR3 is CSVEEGDPYEQYF. The CDR3 DNA follows: TGCAGCGTTGAAGAGGGGGACCCCTACGAGCAGTACTTC. The chain links TRBV29-1 to TRBJ2-7; D may match TRBD1 or TRBD2 (5 bases each). V was pared by 0 bases and J by 2 bases, with 8 bases between. The CDR3 is made up of 13 amino acids. Germline V CDR1 and CDR2: SQVTM, ANQGSEA.

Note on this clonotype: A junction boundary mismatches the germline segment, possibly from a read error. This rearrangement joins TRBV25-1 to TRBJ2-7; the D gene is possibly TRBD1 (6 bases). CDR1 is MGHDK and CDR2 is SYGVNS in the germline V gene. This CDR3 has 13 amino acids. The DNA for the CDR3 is TGCAGCGTTGTTGGGGGCATCTCCGGCGAGCAGTACTTC. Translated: CSVVGGISGEQYF.

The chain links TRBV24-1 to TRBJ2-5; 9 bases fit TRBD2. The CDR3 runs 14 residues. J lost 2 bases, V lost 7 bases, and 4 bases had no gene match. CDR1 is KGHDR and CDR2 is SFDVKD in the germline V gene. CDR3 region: CATSSSGAQETQYF. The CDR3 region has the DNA TGTGCCACCAGCTCTAGCGGGGCACAAGAGACCCAGTACTTC.

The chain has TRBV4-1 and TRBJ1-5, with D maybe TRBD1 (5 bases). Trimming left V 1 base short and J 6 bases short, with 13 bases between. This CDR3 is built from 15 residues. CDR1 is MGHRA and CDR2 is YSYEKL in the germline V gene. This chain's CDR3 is CASSQAWGSAQPQHF. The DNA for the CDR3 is TGCGCCAGCAGCCAAGCCTGGGGGTCAGCTCAGCCCCAGCATTTT.

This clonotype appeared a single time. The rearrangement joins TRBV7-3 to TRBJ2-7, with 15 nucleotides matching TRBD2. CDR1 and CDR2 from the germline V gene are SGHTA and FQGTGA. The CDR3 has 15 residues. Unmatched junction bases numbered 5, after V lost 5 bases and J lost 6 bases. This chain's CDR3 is CASSKGLAGGAEQYF. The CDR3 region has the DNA TGTGCCAGCAGCAAGGGACTAGCGGGAGGCGCCGAGCAGTACTTC. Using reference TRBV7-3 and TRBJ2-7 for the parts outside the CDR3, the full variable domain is GAGVSQTPSNKVTEKGKYVELRCDPISGHTALYWYRQSLGQGPEFLIYFQGTGAADDSGLPNDRFFAVRPEGSVSTLKIQRTERGDSAVYLCASSKGLAGGAEQYFGPGTRLTVT.

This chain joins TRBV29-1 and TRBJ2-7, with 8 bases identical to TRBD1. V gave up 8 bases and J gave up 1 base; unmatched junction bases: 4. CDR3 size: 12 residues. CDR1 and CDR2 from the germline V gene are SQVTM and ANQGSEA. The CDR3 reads CSFGTGSYEQYF. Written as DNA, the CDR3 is TGCAGCTTCGGGACAGGTTCCTACGAGCAGTACTTC.

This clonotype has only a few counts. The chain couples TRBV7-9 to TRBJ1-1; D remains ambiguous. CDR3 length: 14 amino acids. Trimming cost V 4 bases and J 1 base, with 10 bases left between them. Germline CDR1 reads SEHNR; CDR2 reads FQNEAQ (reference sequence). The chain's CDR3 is CASSSPRENTEAFF. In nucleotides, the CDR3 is TGTGCCAGCAGCTCCCCACGAGAGAACACTGAAGCTTTCTTT.

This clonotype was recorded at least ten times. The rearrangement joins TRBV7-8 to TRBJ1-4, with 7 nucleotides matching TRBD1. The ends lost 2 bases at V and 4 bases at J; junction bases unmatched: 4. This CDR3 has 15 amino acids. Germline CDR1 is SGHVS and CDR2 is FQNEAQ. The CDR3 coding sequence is TGTGCCAGCAGCTTACAGGGGGGGGGTAATGAAAAACTGTTTTTT. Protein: CASSLQGGGNEKLFF.

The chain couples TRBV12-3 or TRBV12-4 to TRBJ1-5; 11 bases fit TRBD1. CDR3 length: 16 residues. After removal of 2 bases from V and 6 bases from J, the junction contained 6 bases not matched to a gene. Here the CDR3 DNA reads TGTGCCAGCAGTTTATCCGGACAGGGGGCTGTTCAGCCCCAGCATTTT. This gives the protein CASSLSGQGAVQPQHF.

In DNA form, the CDR3 reads TGTGCCAGCAGCTTAGAGCGGATGGGGGGGCAGTTCTTC. Translating it yields CASSLERMGGQFF. The chain is built from TRBV7-8 and TRBJ2-7, with D tentatively TRBD2 (6 bases). Near its end, the DNA agrees better with TRBJ2-1, so the J call may be wrong. The CDR3 loop spans 13 amino acids. The germline CDR1 and CDR2 sequences are SGHVS and FQNEAQ.

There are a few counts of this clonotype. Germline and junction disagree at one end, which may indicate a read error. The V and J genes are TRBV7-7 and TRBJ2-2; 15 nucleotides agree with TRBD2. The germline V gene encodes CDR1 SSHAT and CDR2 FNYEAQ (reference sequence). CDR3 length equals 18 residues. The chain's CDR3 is CASSLRTSGRASTGELFF. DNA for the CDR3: TGTGCTAGCAGCTTACGGACTAGCGGGAGGGCCAGCACCGGGGAGCTGTTTTTT.

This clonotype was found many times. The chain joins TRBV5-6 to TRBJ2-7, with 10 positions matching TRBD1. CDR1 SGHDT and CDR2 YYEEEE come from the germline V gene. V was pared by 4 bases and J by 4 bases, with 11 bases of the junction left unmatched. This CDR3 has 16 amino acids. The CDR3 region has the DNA TGTGCCAGCAGCACCCTCCCGGGACAGGGGAGATACGAGCAGTACTTC. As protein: CASSTLPGQGRYEQYF. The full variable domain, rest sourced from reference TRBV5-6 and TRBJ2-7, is DAGVTQSPTHLIKTRGQQVTLRCSPKSGHDTVSWYQQALGQGPQFIFQYYEEEERQRGNFPDRFSGHQFPNYSSELNVNALLLGDSALYLCASSTLPGQGRYEQYFGPGTRLTVT.

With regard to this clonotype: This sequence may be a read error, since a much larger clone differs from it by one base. CDR3 nucleotides: TGCAGTGCTGACCCCCAGTGGGACTTTAGCAGAAACACCATATATTTT. This gives the protein CSADPQWDFSRNTIYF. The chain employs TRBV20-1 and TRBJ1-3, with D possibly matching TRBD1 (5 bases). Per the germline V gene, CDR1 is DFQATT and CDR2 is SNEGSKA (reference sequence). V lost 5 bases, J lost 5 bases, and 22 bases lay in between. The CDR3 extends over 16 amino acids.

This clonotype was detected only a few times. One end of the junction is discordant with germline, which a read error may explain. The CDR3 sequence is CASSTHSGTGLSYEQYF. The DNA for the CDR3 is TGCGCCAGCAGCACTCACTCCGGGACAGGGCTCTCCTACGAGCAGTACTTC. This chain joins TRBV7-9 and TRBJ2-7; 9 nucleotides agree with TRBD1. This CDR3 is built from 17 residues. Per the germline V gene, CDR1 is SEHNR and CDR2 is FQNEAQ (reference sequence).

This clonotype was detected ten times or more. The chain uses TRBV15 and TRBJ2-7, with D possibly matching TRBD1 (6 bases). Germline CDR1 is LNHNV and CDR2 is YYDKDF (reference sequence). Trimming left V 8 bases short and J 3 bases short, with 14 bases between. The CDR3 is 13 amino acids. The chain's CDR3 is CATSDRLGYEQYF. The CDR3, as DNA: TGTGCCACCTCCGACAGGTTGGGCTACGAGCAGTACTTC.

The CDR3 region has the DNA TGTGCCAGCTCACCAGGACAGACCTGCGAGCAGTACTTC. It specifies CASSPGQTCEQYF. The V gene is TRBV18, the J gene TRBJ2-7; D possibly corresponds to TRBD1 (6 bases). Germline V gene sequence: CDR1 KGHSH, CDR2 LQKENI. Trimming cost V 2 bases and J 6 bases, with 11 bases left between them. The CDR3 totals 13 residues.

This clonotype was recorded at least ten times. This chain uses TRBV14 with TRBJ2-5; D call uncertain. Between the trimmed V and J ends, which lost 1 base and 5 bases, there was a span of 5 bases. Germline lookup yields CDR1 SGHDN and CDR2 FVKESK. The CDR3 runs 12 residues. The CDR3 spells CASSQVMETQYF. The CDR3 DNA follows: TGTGCCAGCAGCCAAGTGATGGAGACCCAGTACTTC.

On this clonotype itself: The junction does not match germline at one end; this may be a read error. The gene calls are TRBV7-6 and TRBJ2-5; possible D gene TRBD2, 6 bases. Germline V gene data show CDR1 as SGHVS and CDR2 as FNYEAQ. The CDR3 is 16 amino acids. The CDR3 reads CASSPTSGLYQEAQYF. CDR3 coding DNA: TGTGCCAGCAGCCCCACGAGCGGGCTGTACCAAGAGGCCCAGTACTTC.

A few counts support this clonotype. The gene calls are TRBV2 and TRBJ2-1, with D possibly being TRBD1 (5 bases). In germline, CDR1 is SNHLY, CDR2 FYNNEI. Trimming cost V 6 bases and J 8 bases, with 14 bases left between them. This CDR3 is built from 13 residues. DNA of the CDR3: TGTGCCAGCAGAGGGGCGGTCAAGGATGAGCAGTTCTTC. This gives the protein CASRGAVKDEQFF.

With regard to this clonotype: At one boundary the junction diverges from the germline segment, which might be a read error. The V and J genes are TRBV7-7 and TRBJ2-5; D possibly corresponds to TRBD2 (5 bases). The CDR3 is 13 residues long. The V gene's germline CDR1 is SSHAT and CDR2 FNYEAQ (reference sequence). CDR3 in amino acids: CASSGRAVETQYF. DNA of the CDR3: TGTGCTAGCAGCGGACGGGCCGTAGAGACCCAGTACTTC.

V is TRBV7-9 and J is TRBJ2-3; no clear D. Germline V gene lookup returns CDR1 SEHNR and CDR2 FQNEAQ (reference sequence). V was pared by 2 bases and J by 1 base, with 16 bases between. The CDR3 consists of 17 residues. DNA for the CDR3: TGTGCCAGCAGCTTATTTCTAAACGGAGATGGCACAGATACGCAGTATTTT. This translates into CASSLFLNGDGTDTQYF. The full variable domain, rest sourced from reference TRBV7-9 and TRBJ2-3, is DTGVSQNPRHKITKRGQNVTFRCDPISEHNRLYWYRQTLGQGPEFLTYFQNEAQLEKSRLLSDRFSAERPKGSFSTLEIQRTEQGDSAMYLCASSLFLNGDGTDTQYFGPGTRLTVL.